This T cell receptor (beta chain) was identified in a study of blood T cell repertoires in COVID-19. Study details: Donors in the United States, Italy and Spain gave samples during acute or convalescent COVID-19.

Clones were read by immunoSEQ multiplex PCR, and TCRdb kept only the in-frame ones, dropping some. The sample holds 300,000 to 400,000 clones, approximately 82% seen once. CDR3 length equals 18 residues. This chain links TRBV21-1 with TRBJ2-5; the DNA was not compared with TRBD2, the D call given in the table. TRBV21-1 is an annotated pseudogene. The material sequenced was peripheral blood. The receptor was derived from a man aged 25 to 45 with active or convalescent COVID-19. The CDR3 here is CASSTWGTSGSRGETQYF. The CDR3 DNA follows: TGTGCCAGCAGCACCTGGGGGACTAGCGGGTCTCGGGGAGAGACCCAGTACTTC.